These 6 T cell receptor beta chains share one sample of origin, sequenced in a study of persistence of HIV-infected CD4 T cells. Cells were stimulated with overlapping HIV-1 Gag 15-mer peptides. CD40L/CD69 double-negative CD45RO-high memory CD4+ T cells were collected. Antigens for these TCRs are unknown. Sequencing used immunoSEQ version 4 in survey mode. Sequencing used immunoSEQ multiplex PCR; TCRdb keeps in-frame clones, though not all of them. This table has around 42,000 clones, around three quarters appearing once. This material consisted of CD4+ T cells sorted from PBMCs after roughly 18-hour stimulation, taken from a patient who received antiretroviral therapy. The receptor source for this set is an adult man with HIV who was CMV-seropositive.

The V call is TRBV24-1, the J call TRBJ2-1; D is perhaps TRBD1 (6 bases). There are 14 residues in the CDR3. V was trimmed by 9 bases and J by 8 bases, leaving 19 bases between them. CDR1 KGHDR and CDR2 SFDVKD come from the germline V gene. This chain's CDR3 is CATANPSKGDEQFF. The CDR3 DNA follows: TGTGCCACCGCAAATCCAAGCAAGGGGGATGAGCAGTTCTTC.

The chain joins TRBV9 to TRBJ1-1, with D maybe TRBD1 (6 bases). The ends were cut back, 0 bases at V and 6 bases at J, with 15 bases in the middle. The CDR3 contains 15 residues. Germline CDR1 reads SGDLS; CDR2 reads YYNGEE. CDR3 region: CASSVATTGSPEAFF. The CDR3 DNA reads TGTGCCAGCAGCGTAGCTACAACAGGGAGTCCTGAAGCTTTCTTT.

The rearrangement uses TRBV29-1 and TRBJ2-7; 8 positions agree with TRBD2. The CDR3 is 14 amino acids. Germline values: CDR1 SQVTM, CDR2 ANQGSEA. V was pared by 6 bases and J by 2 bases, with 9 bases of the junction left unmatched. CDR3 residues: CSVGTGRGTYEQYF. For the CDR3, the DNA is TGCAGCGTAGGCACCGGGAGGGGGACCTACGAGCAGTACTTC.

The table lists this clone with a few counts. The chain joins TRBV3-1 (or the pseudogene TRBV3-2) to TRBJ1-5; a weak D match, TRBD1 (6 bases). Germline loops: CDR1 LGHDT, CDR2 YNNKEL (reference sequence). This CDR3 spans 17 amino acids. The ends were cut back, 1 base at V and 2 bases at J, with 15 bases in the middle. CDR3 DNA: TGTGCCAGCAGCCAAGCCAGGGGCACCCTTGGCAATCAGCCCCAGCATTTT. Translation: CASSQARGTLGNQPQHF.

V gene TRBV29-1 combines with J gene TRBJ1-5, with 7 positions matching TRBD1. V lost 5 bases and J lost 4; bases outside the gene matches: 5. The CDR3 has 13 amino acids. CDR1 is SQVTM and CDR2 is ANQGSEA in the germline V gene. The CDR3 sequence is CSVQQGINQPQHF. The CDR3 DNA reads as TGCAGCGTTCAACAGGGGATTAATCAGCCCCAGCATTTT. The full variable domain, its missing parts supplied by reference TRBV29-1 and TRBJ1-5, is SAVISQKPSRDICQRGTSLTIQCQVDSQVTMMFWYRQQPGQSLTLIATANQGSEATYESGFVIDKFPISRPNLTFSTLTVSNMSPEDSSIYLCSVQQGINQPQHFGDGTRLSIL.

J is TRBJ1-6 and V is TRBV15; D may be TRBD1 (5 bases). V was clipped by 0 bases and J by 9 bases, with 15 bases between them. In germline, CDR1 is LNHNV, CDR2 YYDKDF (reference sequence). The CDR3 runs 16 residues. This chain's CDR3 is CATSRDGGTLGSPLHF. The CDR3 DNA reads TGTGCCACCAGCAGAGATGGGGGGACCCTGGGTTCACCCCTCCACTTT.